The source of this TCR beta chain is a study of blood T cell repertoires in COVID-19. At the level of the study: Acute and convalescent COVID-19 samples came from the United States, Italy and Spain. The analysed material was cDNA or gDNA that came from T cells, B-cell-depleted T cells, or PBMCs.

Germline CDR1 SGHAT, CDR2 FQNNGV. The V gene lost 0 bases and the J gene lost 4 bases, with 7 bases spanning the gap. The CDR3 runs 14 residues. Produced via immunoSEQ multiplex PCR; TCRdb's table is partial and in-frame only. The sample comprises some 370,000 clones, around 86% of which are singletons, and about 5.4% rests with the top ten. Recovery meant two consecutive negative NP/OP PCR tests, professional clearance, or resolved symptoms. This chain connects TRBV11-2 to TRBJ2-1; D ambiguous. The sequencing input was PBMCs or T cells enriched from blood (not recorded which). The TCR originated in a woman in her forties or fifties who had recovered from COVID-19. The CDR3 nucleotides read TGTGCCAGCAGCTTAGAGTCGACTTACAATGAGCAGTTCTTC. Amino acids: CASSLESTYNEQFF.